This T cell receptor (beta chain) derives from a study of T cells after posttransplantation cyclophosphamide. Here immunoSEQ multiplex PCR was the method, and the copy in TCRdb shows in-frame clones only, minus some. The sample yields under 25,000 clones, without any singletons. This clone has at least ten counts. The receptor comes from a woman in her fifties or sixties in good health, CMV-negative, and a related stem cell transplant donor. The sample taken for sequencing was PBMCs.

The CDR3 loop is CASSLGPSREQYV. CDR3 nucleotide sequence: TGTGCCAGCAGCTTAGGCCCTAGCCGGGAGCAGTACGTC. V and J are TRBV7-8 and TRBJ2-7; D possibly corresponds to TRBD2 (5 bases). This CDR3 spans 13 amino acids. Germline-derived CDR1 and CDR2 are SGHVS and FQNEAQ. V was shortened by 1 base and J by 7 bases, with 11 bases between the two germline ends.